A single sample is the source of the 22 T cell receptor beta chains below, sequenced in a study of blood T cell repertoires in COVID-19. Some clones are missing from TCRdb's copy, which holds only in-frame ones; the method was immunoSEQ multiplex PCR. The table lists approximately 80,000 clones, 65% to 90% of them singletons. The material sequenced was peripheral blood. The receptors come from a man aged 45-65 years with COVID-19, enrolled during active disease.

V gene TRBV5-5 combines with J gene TRBJ2-7, with D perhaps TRBD1 (5 bases). The CDR3 loop spans 13 amino acids. Between the trimmed V and J ends, which lost 0 bases and 2 bases, there was a span of 6 bases. The germline V gene encodes CDR1 SGHKS and CDR2 YYEKEE (reference sequence). The CDR3 here is CASSLATAYEQYF. The CDR3 DNA is TGTGCCAGCAGCTTGGCGACAGCCTACGAGCAGTACTTC.

This clone is categorized as medium-sized (0.01 to 0.1%). The J gene is TRBJ2-2, the V gene TRBV19; 9 nucleotides align to TRBD2. The CDR3 contains 16 residues. The V segment lost 7 bases and the J segment 0 bases; nucleotides outside the gene matches: 6. Germline lookup yields CDR1 LNHDA and CDR2 SQIVND (reference sequence). As DNA, the CDR3 is TGTGCCAGTATGCTAGCGGGATCGTCGAACACCGGGGAGCTGTTTTTT. This sequence encodes CASMLAGSSNTGELFF.

V and J are TRBV30 and TRBJ1-1; D remains unclear. Trimming took off 4 bases at V and 5 bases at J, with 17 bases between the two ends. In germline, CDR1 is GTSNPN, CDR2 SVGIG (reference sequence). The CDR3 has 14 residues. CDR3 DNA: TGTGCCTGGATCCTAATAGGCGGGGAAACTGAAGCTTTCTTT. Amino acid sequence: CAWILIGGETEAFF.

The gene calls are TRBV28 and TRBJ2-7; D is possibly TRBD1 (6 bases). V was trimmed by 5 bases and J by 2 bases, leaving 13 bases between them. The CDR3 covers 14 residues. Germline CDR1 and CDR2: MDHEN and SYDVKM. CDR3 nucleotides: TGTGCCAGCAGTACGACAGGTTACCCCTACGAGCAGTACTTC. Translation: CASSTTGYPYEQYF. Full variable domain (missing parts from reference TRBV28 and TRBJ2-7): DVKVTQSSRYLVKRTGEKVFLECVQDMDHENMFWYRQDPGLGLRLIYFSYDVKMKEKGDIPEGYSVSREKKERFSLILESASTNQTSMYLCASSTTGYPYEQYFGPGTRLTVT.

J is TRBJ2-3 and V is TRBV4-1, with TRBD1 identical over 7 bases. This CDR3 is 14 amino acids long. Trimming took 4 bases from V and 6 from J; bases not matched to a gene: 7. Germline CDR1 is MGHRA and CDR2 is YSYEKL. The CDR3 region is CASSLQGSVDTQYF. CDR3 DNA: TGCGCCAGCAGCCTACAGGGGTCGGTGGATACGCAGTATTTT.

The chain uses TRBV28 and TRBJ1-5, with D hard to call. The ends were cut back, 5 bases at V and 10 bases at J, with 12 bases in the middle. The germline V gene has CDR1 MDHEN and CDR2 SYDVKM. The CDR3 contains 12 residues. This CDR3 reads CASSPSFPPQHF. The CDR3 DNA sequence: TGTGCCAGCAGTCCCTCTTTTCCCCCCCAGCATTTT.

The chain has TRBV7-2 and TRBJ1-2, with TRBD1 as a possible D gene (5 bases). This CDR3 comprises 13 residues. Trimming removed 2 bases at V and 7 bases at J, with 11 bases between. Germline CDR1 reads SGHTA; CDR2 reads FQGNSA. This CDR3 reads CASSLNRGSGYTF. The CDR3 region has the DNA TGTGCCAGCAGCTTAAATAGGGGCTCTGGCTACACCTTC.

This clone has just a few counts. The gene calls are TRBV7-9 and TRBJ2-7, with D unresolved. The CDR3 sequence is 15 residues long. The germline gives CDR1 SEHNR, CDR2 FQNEAQ (reference sequence). The ends were cut back, 4 bases at V and 2 bases at J, with 15 bases in the middle. CDR3 bases: TGTGCCAGCAGCTCTCAAGAGGATTCGGCCTACGAGCAGTACTTC. It encodes CASSSQEDSAYEQYF. The full variable domain, with the rest looked up from reference TRBV7-9 and TRBJ2-7, is DTGVSQNPRHKITKRGQNVTFRCDPISEHNRLYWYRQTLGQGPEFLTYFQNEAQLEKSRLLSDRFSAERPKGSFSTLEIQRTEQGDSAMYLCASSSQEDSAYEQYFGPGTRLTVT.

The V gene is TRBV6-1, the J gene TRBJ2-1; 7 bases match TRBD2. Germline CDR1 reads MNHNS; CDR2 reads SASEGT. V was clipped by 4 bases and J by 2 bases; unmatched bases: 2. CDR3 length: 14 amino acids. CDR3 sequence reads: CASSGEGPYNEQFF. CDR3 DNA sequence: TGTGCCAGCAGTGGGGAGGGCCCCTACAATGAGCAGTTCTTC.

The chain couples TRBV7-9 to TRBJ2-7; 7 nucleotides align to TRBD1. The CDR3 has 17 residues. V shed 5 bases, J shed 2 bases, and the junction held 15 bases outside the gene matches. The germline V gene encodes CDR1 SEHNR and CDR2 FQNEAQ (reference sequence). The CDR3 is CASSLRGGDRAPYEQYF. DNA of the CDR3: TGTGCCAGCAGCCTAAGAGGCGGCGACAGGGCACCCTACGAGCAGTACTTC. The whole variable domain, filled in from reference TRBV7-9 and TRBJ2-7, reads DTGVSQNPRHKITKRGQNVTFRCDPISEHNRLYWYRQTLGQGPEFLTYFQNEAQLEKSRLLSDRFSAERPKGSFSTLEIQRTEQGDSAMYLCASSLRGGDRAPYEQYFGPGTRLTVT.

The genes are TRBV7-3 and TRBJ1-4, with TRBD1 identical over 8 bases. Trimming took 5 bases from V and 8 from J; bases not matched to a gene: 4. The length of the CDR3 is 13 residues. Germline loops: CDR1 SGHTA, CDR2 FQGTGA. The CDR3 DNA follows: TGTGCCAGCAGCCCCGGACAGGGAGAAAAACTGTTTTTT. This translates into CASSPGQGEKLFF.

This clone was counted only a few times. This chain joins TRBV2 and TRBJ1-5, with D perhaps matching TRBD1 (5 bases). The CDR3 length is 15 residues. CDR1 SNHLY and CDR2 FYNNEI come from the germline V gene. V lost 10 bases and J 4 bases, leaving 20 bases between the germline ends. The CDR3 DNA sequence: TGTGCCACCAAGTCCGGGACTTGGGGTAATCAGCCCCAGCATTTT. It codes for CATKSGTWGNQPQHF.

This clone was counted between two and nine times. The chain couples TRBV6-1 to TRBJ2-7; D perhaps matches TRBD1 (7 bases). The CDR3 consists of 15 residues. The V and J ends lost 1 base and 2 bases respectively, with 12 bases between them. CDR1 MNHNS and CDR2 SASEGT come from the germline V gene. This chain's CDR3 is CASSEVRRGAYEQYF. In nucleotides, the CDR3 is TGTGCCAGCAGTGAAGTTCGCAGGGGGGCCTACGAGCAGTACTTC.

The CDR3 DNA reads TGTGCCAGCAGTTTTTCGGGGGAAGCTTTCTTT. This encodes CASSFSGEAFF. The chain links TRBV28 to TRBJ1-1; no clear D. The CDR3 extends over 11 amino acids. V lost 3 bases, J lost 8 bases, and 7 bases lay in between. Germline-derived CDR1 and CDR2 are MDHEN and SYDVKM.

J is TRBJ2-7 and V is TRBV5-6; no clear D. Germline lookup yields CDR1 SGHDT and CDR2 YYEEEE. V lost 3 bases and J 0 bases, leaving 4 bases between the germline ends. The CDR3 spans 12 residues. The CDR3, as DNA: TGTGCCAGCAGCTCCTACTCCTACGAGCAGTACTTC. It translates to CASSSYSYEQYF.

The chain has TRBV5-1 and TRBJ2-1, with 7 bases lining up with TRBD1. The CDR3 is 15 amino acids. V shed 1 base and J 3 bases; nucleotides not matched to a gene: 4. The germline CDR1 and CDR2 sequences are SGHRS and YFSETQ. DNA of the CDR3: TGCGCCAGCAGCTTGCAGGGGGTAGGCTACAATGAGCAGTTCTTC. It encodes CASSLQGVGYNEQFF.

The V and J genes are TRBV14 and TRBJ2-7; the match to TRBD2 covers 8 bases. CDR1 is SGHDN, CDR2 FVKESK, per germline. The ends lost 10 bases at V and 2 bases at J; junction bases unmatched: 13. The CDR3 sequence is 15 residues long. The chain's CDR3 is CATRQRAGEPYEQYF. CDR3 nucleotide sequence: TGTGCCACCCGACAAAGAGCGGGAGAGCCCTACGAGCAGTACTTC.

V gene TRBV19 combines with J gene TRBJ1-1; D unclear. CDR1 and CDR2 from the germline V gene are LNHDA and SQIVND (reference sequence). V dropped 3 bases and J dropped 2 bases, with 10 bases sitting between them. The CDR3 is 14 amino acids. Here the CDR3 reads CASSIGLINTEAFF. DNA for the CDR3: TGTGCCAGTAGTATTGGCCTCATTAACACTGAAGCTTTCTTT.

The J gene is TRBJ1-1, the V gene TRBV19; 7 bases match TRBD1. The CDR3 has 15 residues. Looked up from germline, CDR1 is LNHDA and CDR2 is SQIVND (reference sequence). The ends lost 4 bases at V and 3 bases at J; junction bases unmatched: 8. The CDR3 is CASSTSRQGHTEAFF. CDR3 nucleotides: TGTGCCAGTAGTACCTCCCGACAGGGACACACTGAAGCTTTCTTT.

This sequence joins TRBV10-3 and TRBJ1-6; a weak D match, TRBD1 (5 bases). This CDR3 region has 13 residues. Trimming left V 7 bases short and J 10 bases short, with 14 bases between. Per the germline V gene, CDR1 is ENHRY and CDR2 is SYGVKD. The CDR3 DNA is TGTGCCATCAAACGGACACTCGAGTCACCCCTCCACTTT. As protein: CAIKRTLESPLHF.

This chain connects TRBV28 to TRBJ1-2, with 12 bases that match TRBD1. CDR3 length equals 15 residues. The germline V gene has CDR1 MDHEN and CDR2 SYDVKM. The ends lost 5 bases at V and 8 bases at J; junction bases unmatched: 9. CDR3 DNA: TGTGCCAGCAGTCCGGGACAGGGGGCAATTTACGGCTACACCTTC. Amino acids: CASSPGQGAIYGYTF.

V is TRBV7-9 and J is TRBJ1-1; the match to TRBD1 covers 9 bases. Germline V CDR1 and CDR2: SEHNR, FQNEAQ (reference sequence). The junction had 4 bases not matched to a gene; V was cut back by 4 bases and J by 4 bases. This CDR3 contains 14 residues. For the CDR3, the DNA is TGTGCCAGCAGCTCAGGACAGGGGATCACTGAAGCTTTCTTT. Its protein product is CASSSGQGITEAFF.